This is a list of T cell receptor beta chains from one sample in a study of cytomegalovirus exposure and HLA in healthy donors. The data were produced by immunoSEQ multiplex PCR, yet TCRdb's version contains in-frame clones alone and is incomplete. This sample carries approximately 58,000 clones, 90% to 95% of them seen once, and the ten largest clones take under 2.5%. The specimen sequenced was PBMCs. These receptors all come from a man aged 18-30 years in good health and CMV-seronegative. Each CDR3 is given with its conserved first and last residue. D genes are given only for firm matches. The size entry is marked missing in some rows and otherwise reads once, few, many or a size class.

DNA: TGTGCCAGCAGCCTTCAGAGGACAGGGGGAAGGGAGACCCAGTACTTC
CDR3: CASSLQRTGGRETQYF
D: TRBD1
J: TRBJ2-5
V: TRBV11-2
size: NA

DNA: TGTGCCAGTACAGGGGGCATTGGGCAGTTCTTC
CDR3: CASTGGIGQFF
D: TRBD1
J: TRBJ2-1
V: TRBV19
size: NA

DNA: TGTGCCAGCAGCCAAGTTGTCGGGGGCGAGCAGTACTTC
CDR3: CASSQVVGGEQYF
D: NA
J: TRBJ2-7
V: TRBV14
size: NA

DNA: TGTGCCAGCAGTTTTGTGTTAGCGGGAGATGCTACGCAGTATTTT
CDR3: CASSFVLAGDATQYF
D: TRBD2
J: TRBJ2-3
V: TRBV28
size: once

DNA: TGCAGCGTCGGGGTTCTAGCGGTCCAAGAGACCCAGTACTTC
CDR3: CSVGVLAVQETQYF
D: TRBD2
J: TRBJ2-5
V: TRBV29-1
size: NA

DNA: TGTGCCAGCTCACCACTCGGTACTGAAGCTTTCTTT
CDR3: CASSPLGTEAFF
D: NA
J: TRBJ1-1
V: TRBV18
size: NA

DNA: TGTGCCAGCAGTGGACAGGGACTCTTCGCTGAAGCTTTCTTT
CDR3: CASSGQGLFAEAFF
D: TRBD1
J: TRBJ1-1
V: TRBV25-1
size: NA

DNA: TGTGCCAGCAGTGACAGGGGTGGGGAAAAACTGTTTTTT
CDR3: CASSDRGGEKLFF
D: TRBD1
J: TRBJ1-4
V: TRBV6-6
size: NA

DNA: TGTGCCAGCAGCGGAGGAGATAGCGGGGGCCTTCCTTTTAGCACAGATACGCAGTATTTT
CDR3: CASSGGDSGGLPFSTDTQYF
D: TRBD2
J: TRBJ2-3
V: TRBV5-4
size: few

DNA: TGTGCCAGCAGTGAACAGGGCACCGGGGAGCTGTTTTTT
CDR3: CASSEQGTGELFF
D: NA
J: TRBJ2-2
V: TRBV6-1
size: NA

DNA: TGTGCCAGCAGTGAAACGACTAGTAGGGATGAGCAGTTCTTC
CDR3: CASSETTSRDEQFF
D: NA
J: TRBJ2-1
V: TRBV25-1
size: NA

DNA: TGTGCCAGCAGCCCTGGACTCCTAGGTTACAATGAGCAGTTCTTC
CDR3: CASSPGLLGYNEQFF
D: NA
J: TRBJ2-1
V: TRBV7-2
size: NA

DNA: TGTGCCAGCAGTATAGGACAGTCGATCCTAGGGAATGAGCAGTTCTTC
CDR3: CASSIGQSILGNEQFF
D: NA
J: TRBJ2-1
V: TRBV28
size: NA

DNA: TGTGCCAGTAGTATGAGGGGGCACAGAGCCTACGAGCAGTACTTC
CDR3: CASSMRGHRAYEQYF
D: TRBD1
J: TRBJ2-7
V: TRBV19
size: NA

DNA: TGTGCCAGCAGCCCAGGGGACCGCTCTGGAAACACCATATATTTT
CDR3: CASSPGDRSGNTIYF
D: NA
J: TRBJ1-3
V: TRBV11-1
size: NA

DNA: TGTGCCACCAATTCTCGGGAGAACTCCTACGAGCAGTACTTC
CDR3: CATNSRENSYEQYF
D: NA
J: TRBJ2-7
V: TRBV27
size: NA

DNA: TGCGCCAGCAGCCAAGGATACGGGACAGGGGGTGCCGAGCAGTACTTC
CDR3: CASSQGYGTGGAEQYF
D: TRBD1
J: TRBJ2-7
V: TRBV4-3
size: NA

DNA: TGCGCCAGCAGCCAAGATGCGGACAGCTTCTACGAGCAGTACTTC
CDR3: CASSQDADSFYEQYF
D: NA
J: TRBJ2-7
V: TRBV4-3
size: NA

DNA: TGCAGCGCTCGGGAAACAGGGAGCTACGAGCAGTACTTC
CDR3: CSARETGSYEQYF
D: NA
J: TRBJ2-7
V: TRBV29-1
size: NA

DNA: TGCGCCAGCAGCTCTCCGGGACAGGGGCTAAATGAGCAGTTCTTC
CDR3: CASSSPGQGLNEQFF
D: TRBD1
J: TRBJ2-1
V: TRBV5-1
size: once

DNA: TGTGCCAGTAGTATTGAGGACCGGGGAGGCAATCAGCCCCAGCATTTT
CDR3: CASSIEDRGGNQPQHF
D: NA
J: TRBJ1-5
V: TRBV19
size: NA

DNA: TGTGCCAGCAGCTTAGGGCAGGGGACTGAAGCTTTCTTT
CDR3: CASSLGQGTEAFF
D: NA
J: TRBJ1-1
V: TRBV13
size: NA

DNA: TGTGCCAGCAGAAGGGACAGCTACGAGCAGTACTTC
CDR3: CASRRDSYEQYF
D: TRBD1
J: TRBJ2-7
V: TRBV6-4
size: NA

DNA: TGTGCCAGCAGTGAACCAAGCAAATCCTATGGCTACACCTTC
CDR3: CASSEPSKSYGYTF
D: NA
J: TRBJ1-2
V: TRBV6-1
size: few

DNA: TGTGCCAGCAGCCAAGGAGAGAGCGCCCCCTCCTACGAGCAGTACTTC
CDR3: CASSQGESAPSYEQYF
D: NA
J: TRBJ2-7
V: TRBV4-2
size: many

DNA: TGCAGTGCTAGACCGGGACAGGAACAGTTCTTC
CDR3: CSARPGQEQFF
D: TRBD1
J: TRBJ2-1
V: TRBV20-1
size: once

DNA: TGTGCCAGCAGTCCACTAGCGGGCTCCTACAATGAGCAGTTCTTC
CDR3: CASSPLAGSYNEQFF
D: TRBD2
J: TRBJ2-1
V: TRBV28
size: NA

DNA: TGTGCCAGCAGGATCGGGGGACGGTTACTAGCCAAAAACATTCAGTACTTC
CDR3: CASRIGGRLLAKNIQYF
D: NA
J: TRBJ2-4
V: TRBV2
size: NA

DNA: TGTGCCAGCAGCTTAGAAAGCCAATATGAAGCTTTCTTT
CDR3: CASSLESQYEAFF
D: NA
J: TRBJ1-1
V: TRBV11-1
size: once

DNA: TGCGCCAGCAGCTTGGTGGAGGGGGCTTCGAATACGCAGTATTTT
CDR3: CASSLVEGASNTQYF
D: NA
J: TRBJ2-3
V: TRBV5-1
size: NA

DNA: TGTGCCAGCAGCTTAGCAGTTCCCCACAATGAGCAGTTCTTC
CDR3: CASSLAVPHNEQFF
D: NA
J: TRBJ2-1
V: TRBV11-2
size: NA

DNA: TGTGCCAGCAGCCCCGGACAGGGCGGGACCGGGGAGCTGTTTTTT
CDR3: CASSPGQGGTGELFF
D: TRBD1
J: TRBJ2-2
V: TRBV6-4
size: once

DNA: TGTGCCAGCAGCGCCATACAGGGCTCTGGGGCCAACGTCCTGACTTTC
CDR3: CASSAIQGSGANVLTF
D: NA
J: TRBJ2-6
V: TRBV13
size: NA

DNA: TGTGCCAGCAGCCCAACTTACACCGGGGAGCTGTTTTTT
CDR3: CASSPTYTGELFF
D: NA
J: TRBJ2-2
V: TRBV11-3
size: NA

DNA: TGTGCCAGCAGCTTAGAGGGACAGGGCACTGAAGCTTTCTTT
CDR3: CASSLEGQGTEAFF
D: TRBD1
J: TRBJ1-1
V: TRBV11-3
size: NA

DNA: TGTGCCAGTAGTGAGGACAGGGCTAGCACAGATACGCAGTATTTT
CDR3: CASSEDRASTDTQYF
D: TRBD1
J: TRBJ2-3
V: TRBV19
size: NA

DNA: TGTGCCAGTATCCTGACGGGAGCTAACTATGGCTACACCTTC
CDR3: CASILTGANYGYTF
D: NA
J: TRBJ1-2
V: TRBV19
size: NA

DNA: TGCGCCAGCAGCTTGAGAGGGAGCACTGAAGCTTTCTTT
CDR3: CASSLRGSTEAFF
D: NA
J: TRBJ1-1
V: TRBV5-1
size: NA

DNA: TGTGCCAGCAGCTTAGAAGGGACAGGGGTCTACAATGAGCAGTTCTTC
CDR3: CASSLEGTGVYNEQFF
D: TRBD1
J: TRBJ2-1
V: TRBV11-2
size: NA

DNA: TGTGCCAGCAGCTTAGATCTTACGGGGGCCTACGAGCAGTACTTC
CDR3: CASSLDLTGAYEQYF
D: NA
J: TRBJ2-7
V: TRBV11-2
size: NA